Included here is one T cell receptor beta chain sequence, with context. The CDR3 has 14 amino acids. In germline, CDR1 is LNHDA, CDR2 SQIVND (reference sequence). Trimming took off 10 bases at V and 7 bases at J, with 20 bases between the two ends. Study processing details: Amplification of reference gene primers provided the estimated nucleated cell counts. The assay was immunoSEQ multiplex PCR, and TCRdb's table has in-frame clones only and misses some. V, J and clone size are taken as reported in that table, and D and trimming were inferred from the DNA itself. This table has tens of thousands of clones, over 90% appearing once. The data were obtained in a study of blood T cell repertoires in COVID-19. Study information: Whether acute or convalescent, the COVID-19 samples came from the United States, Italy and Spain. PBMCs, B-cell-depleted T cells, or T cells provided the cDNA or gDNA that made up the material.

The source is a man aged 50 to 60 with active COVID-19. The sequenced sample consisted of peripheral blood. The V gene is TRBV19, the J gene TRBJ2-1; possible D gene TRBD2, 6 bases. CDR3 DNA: TGTGCCACCAGAGCCGGGGGAACCCGGAATGAGCAGTTCTTC. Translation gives CATRAGGTRNEQFF.